There are a few counts of the clone carrying this T cell receptor beta chain. Its antigen remains unknown. This specimen belongs to a study of T cells in Graves' hyperthyroidism and ophthalmopathy. Overall study context: Pretreatment peripheral blood was obtained at initial diagnosis.

Amplification of TCR beta CDR3 regions was performed using RNA transcripts as template. With the HTBI primer set, the TCR CDR3 went through a first round of RT-PCR. TCRdb re-called the multiplex PCR reads with MiXCR, one entry per CDR3 protein. The repertoire holds around 490,000 distinct CDR3 sequences, with less than 20% as singletons. Whole-study results and caveats: The model forecast ophthalmopathy, anticipating it by a median about six months before onset.

Patients with uncontrolled infections, other autoimmune diseases, pregnancy or lactation were excluded. The PBMCs studied were ones that came from 9 to 10 ml fresh peripheral blood. Material for sequencing was blood. The receptor's source is a man between 40 and 49 years old with Graves' ophthalmopathy.

CDR3 loop: CASSRQGLFEKLFF. In nucleotides, the CDR3 is TGTGCCAGCAGTAGACAGGGATTGTTTGAAAAACTGTTTTTT. The V call is TRBV6-1, the J call TRBJ1-4; the match to TRBD1 covers 7 bases. This CDR3 spans 14 amino acids. The J segment lost 7 bases and the V segment lost 5 bases, leaving 7 bases of the junction unmatched. Germline V CDR1 and CDR2: MNHNS, SASEGT.